The 12 T cell receptor beta chains below were found in one sample sequenced in a study of OX40 agonist ivuxolimab in advanced cancers. Profiling relied on immunoSEQ multiplex PCR, and the TCRdb table lists in-frame clones only, not all of them. The data show roughly 53,000 clones, 85% seen once. Sequenced here: CD4+ or CD8+ T cells sorted from blood, sampled in a trial of the OX40 agonist ivuxolimab. These receptors originate from an adult with an advanced solid tumor such as melanoma, head and neck, liver or kidney cancer.

In its sample, this clone was seen once. The chain employs TRBV5-4 and TRBJ2-5, with a possible D match to TRBD1 (6 bases). V dropped 4 bases and J dropped 5 bases, with 18 bases sitting between them. CDR3 length equals 15 residues. Germline V gene lookup returns CDR1 SGHNT and CDR2 YYREEE (reference sequence). The CDR3 loop is CASSNLDSSRETQYF. Written as DNA, the CDR3 is TGTGCCAGCAGCAACCTGGACAGTTCAAGGGAGACCCAGTACTTC.

Only one count was recorded for this clone. V usage is TRBV5-1 and J usage is TRBJ2-7, with TRBD2 identical over 7 bases. The CDR3 is 15 residues long. CDR1 is SGHRS, CDR2 YFSETQ, per germline. With 4 bases clipped from V and 4 bases from J, the junction kept 11 bases outside the gene matches. Written as DNA, the CDR3 is TGCGCCAGCAGCCGGGGACTAACGGAGAAGTACGAGCAGTACTTC. Its translation is CASSRGLTEKYEQYF.

J is TRBJ2-2 and V is TRBV6-1; D not resolved. This CDR3 spans 15 amino acids. Trimming shortened V by 1 base and J by 5 bases, and 11 bases separated the two germline ends. Germline assignment: CDR1 MNHNS and CDR2 SASEGT. The chain's CDR3 is CASSEVGYLTGELFF. In DNA form, the CDR3 reads TGTGCCAGCAGTGAAGTTGGGTACCTTACCGGGGAGCTGTTTTTT.

The chain carries TRBV7-9 and TRBJ2-1, with 9 bases identical to TRBD2. The ends lost 5 bases at V and 2 bases at J; junction bases unmatched: 4. Germline V gene data show CDR1 as SEHNR and CDR2 as FQNEAQ (reference sequence). The CDR3 has 15 amino acids. CDR3 residues: CASSPSGAPYNEQFF. CDR3 in DNA: TGTGCCAGCAGCCCTAGCGGGGCCCCCTACAATGAGCAGTTCTTC.

This clone was seen once. This chain uses TRBV14 with TRBJ2-2; D ambiguous. The CDR3 runs 14 residues. Germline V gene lookup returns CDR1 SGHDN and CDR2 FVKESK. Trimming removed 2 bases at V and 4 bases at J, with 8 bases between. The CDR3 reads CASSQTAATGELFF. CDR3 DNA: TGTGCCAGCAGCCAAACGGCGGCCACCGGGGAGCTGTTTTTT.

This chain links TRBV25-1 with TRBJ1-2, with 9 bases that match TRBD1. V shed 3 bases, J shed 5 bases, and the junction held 10 bases outside the gene matches. The CDR3 loop spans 16 amino acids. Germline lookup yields CDR1 MGHDK and CDR2 SYGVNS. The CDR3 sequence: CASSDTGGWLPYGYTF. In nucleotides, the CDR3 is TGTGCCAGCAGTGATACAGGGGGCTGGTTACCGTATGGCTACACCTTC.

The genes are TRBV19 and TRBJ2-7; TRBD1 matches at 8 bases. The CDR3 spans 14 residues. J lost 1 base, V lost 5 bases, and 4 bases had no gene match. Germline V lookup: CDR1 LNHDA, CDR2 SQIVND (reference sequence). DNA for the CDR3: TGTGCCAGTAGTCCACGGACAGGGTCCTACGAGCAGTACTTC. It specifies CASSPRTGSYEQYF.

V and J are TRBV4-1 and TRBJ1-2; the D gene is possibly TRBD1 (6 bases). This CDR3 has 18 amino acids. V was cut by 1 base and J by 6 bases, with 24 bases left in between. Germline loops: CDR1 MGHRA, CDR2 YSYEKL. The DNA of the CDR3 is TGCGCCAGCAGCCAAGCCATGGCCACAGGGCTACGACGGGATGGCTACACCTTC. It encodes CASSQAMATGLRRDGYTF.

J is TRBJ1-2 and V is TRBV4-2, with D maybe TRBD1 (6 bases). Germline CDR1 is LGHNA and CDR2 is YNFKEQ. CDR3 length equals 15 residues. Trimming removed 0 bases from V and 6 bases from J, with 14 bases in between. In DNA, the CDR3 is TGTGCCAGCAGCCAAGAGCGGGGGGGGCTTGATGGCTACACCTTC. Amino acid sequence: CASSQERGGLDGYTF.

The sample holds a few counts of this clone. The sample carries other DNA sequences with the same CDR3. The J gene is TRBJ2-7, the V gene TRBV6-5, with D unclear. Trimming removed 6 bases at V and 2 bases at J, with 5 bases between. The CDR3 has 11 amino acids. CDR1 is MNHEY, CDR2 SVGAGI, per germline. CDR3 DNA: TGTGCCAGCAGCCGTACCTACGAGCAGTACTTC. This translates into CASSRTYEQYF.

This clone has just one count. The J gene is TRBJ1-5, the V gene TRBV11-3; D gene ambiguous. The CDR3 extends over 13 amino acids. The germline CDR1 and CDR2 sequences are SGHNT and YENEEA. V lost 0 bases and J lost 6, with 6 bases in between. The CDR3: CASSLDEAQPQHF. CDR3 nucleotides: TGTGCCAGCAGCTTAGATGAGGCTCAGCCCCAGCATTTT. Drawing the rest from reference TRBV11-3 and TRBJ1-5, the complete variable domain is EAGVVQSPRYKIIEKKQPVAFWCNPISGHNTLYWYLQNLGQGPELLIRYENEEAVDDSQLPKDRFSAERLKGVDSTLKIQPAELGDSAVYLCASSLDEAQPQHFGDGTRLSIL.

The chain uses TRBV9 and TRBJ2-5, with D perhaps being TRBD1 or TRBD2 (5 bases each). This CDR3 has 14 amino acids. V lost 5 bases, J lost 7 bases, and 18 bases lay in between. CDR1 SGDLS and CDR2 YYNGEE come from the germline V gene. CDR3 bases: TGTGCCAGCAGAGCCGGGACGCGAGATGGGACCCAGTACTTC. Protein product: CASRAGTRDGTQYF.